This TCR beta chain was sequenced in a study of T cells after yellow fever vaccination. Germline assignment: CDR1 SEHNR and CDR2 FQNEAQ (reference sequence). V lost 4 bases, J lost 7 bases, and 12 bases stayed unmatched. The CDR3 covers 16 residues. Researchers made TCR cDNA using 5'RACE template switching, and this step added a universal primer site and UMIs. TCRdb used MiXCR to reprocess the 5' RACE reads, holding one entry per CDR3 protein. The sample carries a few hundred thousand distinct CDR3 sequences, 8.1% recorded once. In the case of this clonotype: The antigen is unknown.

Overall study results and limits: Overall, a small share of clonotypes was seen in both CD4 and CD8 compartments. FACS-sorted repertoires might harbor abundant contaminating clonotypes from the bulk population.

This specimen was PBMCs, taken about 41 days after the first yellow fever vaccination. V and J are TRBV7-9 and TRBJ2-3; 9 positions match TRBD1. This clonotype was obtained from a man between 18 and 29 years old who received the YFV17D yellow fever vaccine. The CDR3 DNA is TGTGCCAGCAGCTGGACAGGGGCCGGCTTCCTTAATACGCAGTATTTT. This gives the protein CASSWTGAGFLNTQYF. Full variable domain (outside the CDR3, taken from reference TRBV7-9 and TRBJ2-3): DTGVSQNPRHKITKRGQNVTFRCDPISEHNRLYWYRQTLGQGPEFLTYFQNEAQLEKSRLLSDRFSAERPKGSFSTLEIQRTEQGDSAMYLCASSWTGAGFLNTQYFGPGTRLTVL.